Only a few counts were recorded for the clone carrying this T cell receptor (beta chain). Its antigen is not identified. Next came a second PCR, run for about 6 to 11 cycles, which used a sample-barcoded 5' primer along with a J-beta primer mix. TCRdb reanalysed the 5' RACE reads using MiXCR and keeps one entry per CDR3 protein. The sample includes 1.5 million to 2 million distinct CDR3 sequences, about 32% seen only once; the top ten take 11%. This sample stems from a study of blood T cells in healthy people across ages. Points from the study as a whole: It was the long-lived donors that had more naive CD4+ cells and higher diversity than aged donors.

This clonotype originated in a woman in her 30s in good health. What was sequenced was blood.

This chain's CDR3 is CASSQETRGDSPLHF. The CDR3 region has the DNA TGTGCCAGCAGCCAAGAAACCCGGGGGGATTCACCCCTCCACTTT. V is TRBV4-2 and J is TRBJ1-6; D is possibly TRBD1 (5 bases). The germline V gene has CDR1 LGHNA and CDR2 YNFKEQ. Trimming cost V 0 bases and J 8 bases, with 11 bases left between them. This CDR3 has 15 residues.